This T cell receptor beta chain was identified in a study of shared clonotypes between healthy human individuals. The CDR3 runs to 14 residues. Trimming at V came to 6 bases and at J to 1 base, leaving 2 bases not matched to a gene. Germline V gene data show CDR1 as SGHNT and CDR2 as YYREEE (reference sequence). Assay used: immunoSEQ multiplex PCR; TCRdb lists only in-frame clones, some missing. The repertoire holds around 88,000 clones, with approximately 70% as singletons. Recent acute infections and vaccinations were absent in the healthy HIV-negative adult donors. CD45RO+ cells and CCR7-negative CD45RA+ TemRA cells were combined as CD8 memory.

This sequence joins TRBV5-4 and TRBJ2-7; the match to TRBD2 covers 12 bases. The sequenced sample was memory CD8+ T cells sorted from blood. As to subset: CD45RO+ cells pooled with CCR7-negative TemRA cells. The receptor comes from a man aged 30 to 39 in good health. CDR3 DNA sequence: TGTGCCAGCACCGGACTAGCGGGATCCTACGAGCAGTACTTC. Translating gives CASTGLAGSYEQYF.